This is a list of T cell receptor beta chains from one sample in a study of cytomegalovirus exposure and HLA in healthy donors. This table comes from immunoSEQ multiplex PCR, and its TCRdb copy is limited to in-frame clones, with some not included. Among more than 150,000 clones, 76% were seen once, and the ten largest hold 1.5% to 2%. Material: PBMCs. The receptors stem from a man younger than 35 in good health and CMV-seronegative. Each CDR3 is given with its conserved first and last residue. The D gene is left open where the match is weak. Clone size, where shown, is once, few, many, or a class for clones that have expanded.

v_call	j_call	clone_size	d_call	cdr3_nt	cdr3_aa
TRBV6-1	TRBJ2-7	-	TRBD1	TGTGCCAGCATTCGGGACAGGGGTTACGAGCAGTACTTC	CASIRDRGYEQYF
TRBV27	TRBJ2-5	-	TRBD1	TGTGCCAGCAGTCGACCGGGACAGGGGCCCACCTGGTACTTC	CASSRPGQGPTWYF
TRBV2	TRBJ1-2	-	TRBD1	TGTGCCAGCACATTTCGGAGGGGGCTTAACTATGGCTACACCTTC	CASTFRRGLNYGYTF
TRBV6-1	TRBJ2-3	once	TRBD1	TGTGCCAGCAGTGGACGGGGGGACAGGGTGACAGATACGCAGTATTTT	CASSGRGDRVTDTQYF
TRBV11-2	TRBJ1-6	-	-	TGTGCCAGCAGCCAGGACAGTACGGATTCACCCCTCCACTTT	CASSQDSTDSPLHF
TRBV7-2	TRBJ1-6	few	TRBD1	TGTGCCAGCAGTTTCCTCGGGACAGCTAATAATTCACCCCTCCACTTT	CASSFLGTANNSPLHF
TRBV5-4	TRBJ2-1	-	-	TGTGCCAGCAGCTTGTGGCAGGGTGCCTACAATGAGCAGTTCTTC	CASSLWQGAYNEQFF
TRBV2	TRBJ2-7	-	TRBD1	TGTGCCAGCAGGTCGACAGGGGGTGGGTACGAGCAGTACTTC	CASRSTGGGYEQYF
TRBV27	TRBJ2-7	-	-	TGTGCCAGCAGTTTCTTATACGAGCAGTACTTC	CASSFLYEQYF
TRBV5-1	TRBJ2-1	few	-	TGCGCCAGCAGCTATAGCGGCGTGTTCAATGAGCAGTTCTTC	CASSYSGVFNEQFF
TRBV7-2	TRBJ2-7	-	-	TGTGCCAGCTCCGTCGGGGTGTCTAGCTCCTACGAGCAGTACTTC	CASSVGVSSSYEQYF
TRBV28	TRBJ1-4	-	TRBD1	TGTGCCAGCACCCAAGGCGGGACAGGGGCTTGGGAAAAACTGTTTTTT	CASTQGGTGAWEKLFF
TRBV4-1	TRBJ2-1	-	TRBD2	TGCGCCAGCAGCCAATTTTCCGGGGACTACCACAATGAGCAGTTCTTC	CASSQFSGDYHNEQFF
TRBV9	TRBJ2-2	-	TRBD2	TGTGCCAGCAGCGACCCGGGAGGGGACACCGGGGAGCTGTTTTTT	CASSDPGGDTGELFF
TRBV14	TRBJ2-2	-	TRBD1	TGTGCCAGCAGCCGGGACAGGGTGAACACCGGGGAGCTGTTTTTT	CASSRDRVNTGELFF
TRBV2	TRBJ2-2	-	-	TGTGCCAGCAGTGAGGTTCTCGGAGCGACGAACACCGGGGAGCTGTTTTTT	CASSEVLGATNTGELFF
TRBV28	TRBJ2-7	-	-	TGTGCCAGCAGCGGACCGGGGAACTACGAGCAGTACTTC	CASSGPGNYEQYF
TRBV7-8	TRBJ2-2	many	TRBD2	TGTGCCAGCAGCTTTCCGGGAGGAGGCACCGGGGAGCTGTTTTTT	CASSFPGGGTGELFF
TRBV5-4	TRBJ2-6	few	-	TGTGCCGGCGGTCCGTCTGGGGCCAACGTCCTGACTTTC	CAGGPSGANVLTF
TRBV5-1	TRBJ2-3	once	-	TGCGCCAGCAGCCCTGGGACTCCCACAGATACGCAGTATTTT	CASSPGTPTDTQYF
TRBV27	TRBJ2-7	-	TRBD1	TGTGCCAGCAGTTTACAGGGACAGGGAGGGCCCTACGAGCAGTACTTC	CASSLQGQGGPYEQYF
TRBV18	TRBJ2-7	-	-	TGTGCCAGCTCACCATGGGCCGAAATCAGGGAGCAGTACTTC	CASSPWAEIREQYF
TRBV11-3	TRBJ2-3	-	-	TGTGCCAGCAGCGCCGGGTTAGGTACGCAGTATTTT	CASSAGLGTQYF
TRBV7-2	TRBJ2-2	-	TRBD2	TGTGCCAGCAGCCTGGGACTAGCGTACACCGGGGAGCTGTTTTTT	CASSLGLAYTGELFF